The TCR beta chain under discussion was sequenced for a study of blood T cell repertoires in COVID-19. Produced via immunoSEQ multiplex PCR; TCRdb's table is partial and in-frame only. The sample gives about 77,000 clones, about 80% of which show up once; under 5% is in the top ten. This CDR3 comprises 15 residues. Germline V lookup: CDR1 MNHEY, CDR2 SVGAGI. V dropped 8 bases and J dropped 0 bases, with 14 bases sitting between them. This TCR was sampled from a woman aged 65 to 85 with acute or convalescent COVID-19. Sequencing used peripheral blood. The rearrangement joins TRBV6-5 to TRBJ1-5; D possibly corresponds to TRBD1 (6 bases). CDR3: CASAFQGYSNQPQHF. Here the CDR3 DNA reads TGTGCCAGCGCCTTTCAGGGGTATAGCAATCAGCCCCAGCATTTT.